The entry below gives a single T cell receptor beta chain sequence along with its context. The antigen this receptor binds is unknown. Base quality data are lacking; no much larger clone is found one base away. The immunoSEQ Assay, a bias-controlled multiplex PCR, was used to amplify TCRbeta CDR3 regions from genomic DNA. The authors' pipeline ran thus. The number of nucleated cells in each sample was estimated by amplification of reference gene primers within the assay. Sequence reads were collapsed and filtered to measure the absolute abundance of every unique TCRbeta CDR3 rearrangement. For each sample, productive Simpson clonality was calculated by taking the square root of Simpson's diversity index across productive rearrangements. Entries here come from immuneACCESS through TCRdb and include only in-frame sequences with V and J called. Some clones fail to appear in such tables; in the studies checked, an unresolved V gene covers under half of the shortfall, and the cause of the remainder is unknown. V and J calls and clone size are as listed in that table; D and trimming were resolved from the DNA. This sample holds 180,000 or so clones; more than 65% were observed only once. The ten largest account for more than 9.5% of the sample.

Participants in the prospective study were aged roughly 18 to 95 years, lived in 24 United States geographic areas, and enrolled through a virtual design. To assign participants to cohorts, the prospective study relied on clinical history that participants themselves reported in a screening survey and a study questionnaire. Recovered participants in ImmuneRACE Cohort 3 were defined as having two consecutive negative NP/OP PCR tests, clearance from a healthcare professional, or resolution of symptoms. In the prospective study, whole blood, serum and a nasopharyngeal or oropharyngeal swab were collected from each participant by mobile phlebotomists. Additional blood draws and questionnaires over an approximately two-month period could optionally be provided by prospective study participants. Prospective study blood samples were shipped either frozen or at room temperature before DNA extraction. The data were taken from a study of blood T cell repertoires in COVID-19 (dated by TCRdb to 2020 to 2021). In terms of the full investigation: The collaborator samples originated in the United States, Italy and Spain and spanned the acute and convalescent phases of COVID-19. The prospective study material was composed of cDNA or gDNA derived from T cells, B-cell-depleted T cells, or PBMCs. Deeply sampled blood TCRbeta repertoires from subjects exposed to, actively infected with, or recovered from COVID-19 were included in the dataset. A freely available public database, intended as a resource for researchers studying the immune response to SARS-CoV-2, is where the repertoires were released. The samples were drawn from two sources: the first 160 participants of the ongoing ImmuneRACE study, and 1,200 or so subjects contributed by 6 global collaborators. Nearly every sample came with metadata listing a de-identified subject ID, COVID-19 status, age in years and sex. Where available, HLA class I and class II types were taken from metadata supplied by the sample provider and were not determined by assay-based typing.

General study outcomes and caveats: The amount of clinical and demographic metadata varied by source and participant and was provided uncurated.

Sequencing was done on a sample of PBMCs or T cells enriched from blood (not recorded which). The receptor was derived from a man aged 45-65 years who had recovered from COVID-19.

The CDR3 here reads CASSSFMSAGSGYGYTF. The bases are TGTGCCAGCAGTTCCTTTATGTCGGCAGGGAGCGGGTATGGCTACACCTTC. The chain was built from TRBV27 and TRBJ1-2; TRBD1 might be the D gene, on 5 matching bases. V is clipped by 4 bases and J by 5 bases, and the sequence between their germline boundaries is 23 bases long. The CDR3, from cysteine to phenylalanine, totals 17 residues. Just the 51-base CDR3 DNA is kept, in frame starting at base 1. The germline V gene (reference sequence) specifies MNHEY as CDR1 and SMNVEV as CDR2.